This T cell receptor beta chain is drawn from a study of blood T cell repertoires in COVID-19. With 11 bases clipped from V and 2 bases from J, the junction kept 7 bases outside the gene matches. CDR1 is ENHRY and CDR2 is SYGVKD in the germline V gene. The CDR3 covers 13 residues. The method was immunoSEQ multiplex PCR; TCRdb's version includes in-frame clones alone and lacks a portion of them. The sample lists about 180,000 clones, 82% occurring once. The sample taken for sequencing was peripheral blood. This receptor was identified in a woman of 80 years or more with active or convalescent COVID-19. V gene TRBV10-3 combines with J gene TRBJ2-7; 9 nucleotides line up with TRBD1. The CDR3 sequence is CAARDRDTYEQYF. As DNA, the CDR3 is TGTGCCGCCCGGGACAGGGACACCTACGAGCAGTACTTC.